This TCR beta chain was identified during a study of human T cells and chemical hapten exposure. Study background: A patient group, mainly female, showed alopecia areata, totalis or universalis. TCR yields differed between samples (mainly from small differences in pooled library volume).

MiXCR, run by TCRdb on the RACE reads, gives a single entry per CDR3 protein. The sample gives some 96,000 distinct CDR3 sequences, less than 35% of which show up once; over 9% is in the top ten. As for time point: patch test 3, about 24 weeks after DPC sensitization. Treatment defined: therapeutic diphenylcyclopropenone sensitization with weekly scalp DPC. Regarding the study as a whole: As the donors had alopecia, their immune response may differ from healthy people's. Expanded TCR counts at PT1 were positively correlated with the patch test score.

V lost 2 bases and J 2 bases, leaving 12 bases between the germline ends. Germline CDR1 is SGDLS and CDR2 is YYNGEE. CDR3 length: 15 residues. As to this clonotype: Its antigen is not identified.

The chain couples TRBV9 to TRBJ2-3, with a tentative D call TRBD2 (6 bases). The receptor comes from a man between 35 and 55 years old with alopecia areata. Some clones in this sample may be carry-over from other donors' samples. The source material was whole blood, sampled in connection with sensitization to the hapten diphenylcyclopropenone (DPC). The CDR3 reads CASSVDGSYTDTQYF. In DNA form, the CDR3 reads TGTGCCAGCAGCGTTGACGGGAGTTACACAGATACGCAGTATTTT.